The 32 T cell receptor beta chains below come from one sample, sequenced in a study of technical replicates of blood from several donors. Assay used: immunoSEQ multiplex PCR; TCRdb lists only in-frame clones, some missing. The repertoire holds 85,000 to 100,000 clones, 90% to 96% seen once, with 0.23% in the top ten. Source material: T cells isolated from PBMCs. The receptor set was obtained from a human donor in good health.

The chain is built from TRBV4-1 and TRBJ2-3, with D possibly matching TRBD1 (5 bases). The CDR3 extends over 15 amino acids. Per germline, CDR1 MGHRA and CDR2 YSYEKL. V was cut by 4 bases and J by 1 base, with 12 bases left in between. The CDR3, as DNA: TGCGCCAGCAGCCCTCAGACAGCACGCACAGATACGCAGTATTTT. This sequence encodes CASSPQTARTDTQYF.

The chain links TRBV25-1 to TRBJ1-1; D ambiguous. V lost 3 bases to trimming and J lost 2 bases, with 10 bases between them. The CDR3 loop spans 14 amino acids. From germline, CDR1 is MGHDK and CDR2 SYGVNS. Here the CDR3 reads CASSDRVGNTEAFF. Written as DNA, the CDR3 is TGTGCCAGCAGTGATCGGGTTGGCAACACTGAAGCTTTCTTT.

The chain recombines TRBV5-1 with TRBJ2-7; a weak D match, TRBD2 (5 bases). Germline CDR1 is SGHRS and CDR2 is YFSETQ. The V gene lost 0 bases and the J gene lost 6 bases, with 28 bases spanning the gap. The CDR3 consists of 19 residues. CDR3 sequence (DNA): TGCGCCAGCAGCTTGGGCCGGGGAACAGAACTAACCCGGCGTACCGAGCAGTACTTC. This gives the protein CASSLGRGTELTRRTEQYF.

V and J are TRBV5-1 and TRBJ2-1; 14 bases align to TRBD2. V gave up 1 base and J gave up 6 bases; unmatched junction bases: 6. Looked up from germline, CDR1 is SGHRS and CDR2 is YFSETQ. The CDR3 has 17 amino acids. This chain's CDR3 is CASSLSTSGRGGNEQFF. The CDR3 bases are TGCGCCAGCAGCTTGTCGACTAGCGGGAGGGGTGGCAATGAGCAGTTCTTC.

V usage is TRBV5-1 and J usage is TRBJ2-3; maybe TRBD2 (6 bases). Germline V lookup: CDR1 SGHRS, CDR2 YFSETQ. The V gene lost 0 bases and the J gene lost 5 bases, with 7 bases spanning the gap. The CDR3 is 13 residues long. In DNA form, the CDR3 reads TGCGCCAGCAGCTTGGCGGGGGAAGATACGCAGTATTTT. It specifies CASSLAGEDTQYF.

The V gene is TRBV27, the J gene TRBJ2-7; 12 positions agree with TRBD2. Germline assignment: CDR1 MNHEY and CDR2 SMNVEV (reference sequence). The CDR3 spans 16 residues. V shed 4 bases, J shed 6 bases, and the junction held 10 bases outside the gene matches. The CDR3 DNA reads as TGTGCCAGCAGTTCCTCGACTAGCGGGAGTGGCACCGAGCAGTACTTC. Amino acid sequence: CASSSSTSGSGTEQYF.

The CDR3 loop reads CASSPRRGPTTGNEQFF. The CDR3 bases are TGTGCCAGCAGTCCGAGGAGGGGACCCACTACGGGGAATGAGCAGTTCTTC. The chain uses TRBV27 and TRBJ2-1; TRBD2 might be the D (6 bases). The CDR3 is 17 residues long. Germline assignment: CDR1 MNHEY and CDR2 SMNVEV (reference sequence). V lost 5 bases, J lost 7 bases, and 24 bases lay in between.

This chain connects TRBV6-1 to TRBJ1-1; TRBD1 matches 10 bases. Germline V CDR1 and CDR2: MNHNS, SASEGT. There are 16 residues in the CDR3. V lost 4 bases, J lost 1 base, and 6 bases stayed unmatched. CDR3 nucleotide sequence: TGTGCCAGCAGTGGGTGGGACAGGGGTTGGAACACTGAAGCTTTCTTT. It is translated as CASSGWDRGWNTEAFF.

The rearrangement uses TRBV5-6 and TRBJ1-1; no definite D call. Trimming took off 0 bases at V and 1 base at J, with 10 bases between the two ends. Germline CDR1 and CDR2: SGHDT and YYEEEE. The CDR3 covers 15 residues. The CDR3 reads CASSLVGRQNTEAFF. CDR3 sequence (DNA): TGTGCCAGCAGCTTGGTAGGCAGGCAGAACACTGAAGCTTTCTTT.

V gene TRBV19 combines with J gene TRBJ1-3; D unresolved. From germline, CDR1 is LNHDA and CDR2 SQIVND (reference sequence). The CDR3 runs 15 residues. Trimming cost V 1 base and J 0 bases, with 7 bases left between them. CDR3 DNA: TGTGCCAGTAGTATAGCAGGCCACTCTGGAAACACCATATATTTT. Amino acid sequence: CASSIAGHSGNTIYF.

J is TRBJ2-1 and V is TRBV19; 10 bases map to TRBD2. CDR1 is LNHDA, CDR2 SQIVND, per germline (reference sequence). Germline trimming cut 3 bases from V and 6 bases from J; bases unmatched to any gene: 5. The length of the CDR3 is 15 residues. CDR3 bases: TGTGCCAGTAGTATTGGCTCTAGCGGGAGCAATGAGCAGTTCTTC. Its translation is CASSIGSSGSNEQFF.

V is TRBV7-6 and J is TRBJ2-2; 8 bases map to TRBD1. Looked up from germline, CDR1 is SGHVS and CDR2 is FNYEAQ. Germline trimming cut 6 bases from V and 4 bases from J; bases unmatched to any gene: 7. CDR3 length: 15 residues. Here the CDR3 DNA reads TGTGCCAGCAGTCCGAGCAGGGGGCCCACCGGGGAGCTGTTTTTT. Its protein is CASSPSRGPTGELFF.

This chain links TRBV7-8 with TRBJ2-3; 11 positions agree with TRBD2. Losses at the gene ends were 5 bases for V and 5 bases for J; bases not matched to a gene: 9. The V gene's germline CDR1 is SGHVS and CDR2 FQNEAQ. The CDR3 totals 16 residues. The CDR3 is CASSPVAGGYKDTQYF. The DNA of the CDR3 is TGTGCCAGCAGCCCCGTAGCGGGGGGGTATAAAGATACGCAGTATTTT. Looking up the rest from reference TRBV7-8 and TRBJ2-3 gives the full variable domain: GAGVSQSPRYKVAKRGQDVALRCDPISGHVSLFWYQQALGQGPEFLTYFQNEAQLDKSGLPSDRFFAERPEGSVSTLKIQRTQQEDSAVYLCASSPVAGGYKDTQYFGPGTRLTVL.

The rearrangement uses TRBV14 and TRBJ2-6, with 8 bases matching TRBD1. V gave up 4 bases and J gave up 0 bases; unmatched junction bases: 8. The CDR3 runs 18 residues. Germline CDR1 is SGHDN and CDR2 is FVKESK. This CDR3 is CASSPWQGALSGANVLTF. The DNA for the CDR3 is TGTGCCAGCAGCCCGTGGCAGGGGGCCCTCTCTGGGGCCAACGTCCTGACTTTC.

The rearrangement joins TRBV28 to TRBJ1-1; TRBD1 matches at 9 bases. Unmatched junction bases numbered 5, after V lost 5 bases and J lost 7 bases. Germline-derived CDR1 and CDR2 are MDHEN and SYDVKM. The CDR3 contains 13 residues. CDR3 sequence: CASSPGTGIEAFF. In DNA, the CDR3 is TGTGCCAGCAGTCCCGGGACAGGGATTGAAGCTTTCTTT.

The chain has TRBV18 and TRBJ2-1; 10 bases fit TRBD2. Germline V gene lookup returns CDR1 KGHSH and CDR2 LQKENI. V lost 6 bases and J lost 6; bases outside the gene matches: 8. The CDR3 runs 15 residues. CDR3 residues: CASSQELAGVNEQFF. Here the CDR3 DNA reads TGTGCCAGCTCCCAAGAGCTAGCGGGAGTCAATGAGCAGTTCTTC.

The table lists this clone with a count of one. The chain is built from TRBV2 and TRBJ2-7; D remains unclear. This CDR3 has 16 residues. Germline CDR1 SNHLY, CDR2 FYNNEI. The V end was cut by 7 bases, the J end by 0 bases, with 19 bases between. The CDR3 spells CASMDTADWSSYEQYF. The CDR3 DNA reads TGTGCCAGCATGGATACGGCCGATTGGAGCTCCTACGAGCAGTACTTC.

The V call is TRBV7-9, the J call TRBJ2-1, with 8 bases that match TRBD2. Losses at the gene ends were 5 bases for V and 8 bases for J; bases not matched to a gene: 17. From germline, CDR1 is SEHNR and CDR2 FQNEAQ (reference sequence). This CDR3 contains 17 residues. As DNA, the CDR3 is TGTGCCAGCAGCGGCAGATATGAGACTGCGCGGGGGGATGAGCAGTTCTTC. It is translated as CASSGRYETARGDEQFF. Drawing the rest from reference TRBV7-9 and TRBJ2-1, the complete variable domain is DTGVSQNPRHKITKRGQNVTFRCDPISEHNRLYWYRQTLGQGPEFLTYFQNEAQLEKSRLLSDRFSAERPKGSFSTLEIQRTEQGDSAMYLCASSGRYETARGDEQFFGPGTRLTVL.

V usage is TRBV13 and J usage is TRBJ2-1; 13 bases fit TRBD2. The CDR3 covers 15 residues. Per the germline V gene, CDR1 is PRHDT and CDR2 is FYEKMQ (reference sequence). V shed 5 bases, J shed 6 bases, and the junction held 4 bases outside the gene matches. The CDR3 sequence is CASSILAGGPNEQFF. The CDR3 nucleotides read TGTGCCAGCAGCATACTAGCGGGAGGGCCCAATGAGCAGTTCTTC.

The chain links TRBV7-6 to TRBJ2-3; 9 bases agree with TRBD2. The CDR3 runs 15 residues. Germline-derived CDR1 and CDR2 are SGHVS and FNYEAQ. Germline trimming cut 2 bases from V and 4 bases from J; bases unmatched to any gene: 4. The CDR3 nucleotides are TGTGCCAGCAGCTTATCTAGCGGGGTCTCAGATACGCAGTATTTT. As protein: CASSLSSGVSDTQYF.

The J gene is TRBJ2-1, the V gene TRBV15; no clear D gene. Trimming stripped 5 bases from V and 5 bases from J, with 4 bases between. CDR3 length: 11 amino acids. The germline CDR1 and CDR2 sequences are LNHNV and YYDKDF (reference sequence). The CDR3 reads CATSLNNEQFF. DNA of the CDR3: TGTGCCACCAGCCTTAACAATGAGCAGTTCTTC.

This chain uses TRBV7-9 with TRBJ1-2; D perhaps matches TRBD1 (5 bases). The CDR3 extends over 12 amino acids. Germline CDR1 reads SEHNR; CDR2 reads FQNEAQ (reference sequence). V was shortened by 8 bases and J by 8 bases, with 15 bases between the two germline ends. CDR3 sequence: CASVEGAEGYTF. In DNA form, the CDR3 reads TGTGCCAGCGTTGAAGGGGCGGAGGGCTACACCTTC. The variable domain in full, completed from reference TRBV7-9 and TRBJ1-2, reads DTGVSQNPRHKITKRGQNVTFRCDPISEHNRLYWYRQTLGQGPEFLTYFQNEAQLEKSRLLSDRFSAERPKGSFSTLEIQRTEQGDSAMYLCASVEGAEGYTFGSGTRLTVV.

The chain has TRBV28 and TRBJ1-1; maybe TRBD1 (5 bases). V was clipped by 5 bases and J by 8 bases, with 12 bases between them. The CDR3 length is 12 residues. The germline V gene encodes CDR1 MDHEN and CDR2 SYDVKM. CDR3 loop: CASSHWGVEAFF. CDR3 nucleotides: TGTGCCAGCAGTCATTGGGGGGTAGAAGCTTTCTTT.

This clone was counted only a few times. The chain links TRBV6-5 to TRBJ1-3; D is possibly TRBD1 (6 bases). CDR3 length equals 14 residues. The germline V gene encodes CDR1 MNHEY and CDR2 SVGAGI. Trimming took 8 bases from V and 2 from J, leaving 13 bases between them. DNA of the CDR3: TGTGCCAGCCAACGACAGGTTACTGGAAACACCATATATTTT. Residues: CASQRQVTGNTIYF.

Concerning this clone itself: Other DNA sequences in the same sample also yield this CDR3. This chain connects TRBV27 to TRBJ1-5, with 7 bases lining up with TRBD1. V trimming: 6 bases; J trimming: 4 bases; junction bases outside the gene matches: 9. The CDR3 has 15 amino acids. The V gene's germline CDR1 is MNHEY and CDR2 SMNVEV (reference sequence). CDR3 in amino acids: CASSAEGQRNQPQHF. The CDR3 nucleotides read TGTGCCAGCAGCGCAGAGGGACAGCGGAATCAGCCCCAGCATTTT.

The V and J genes are TRBV28 and TRBJ1-2; 7 nucleotides align to TRBD1. J lost 6 bases, V lost 3 bases, and 1 base had no gene match. This CDR3 contains 12 residues. CDR1 is MDHEN, CDR2 SYDVKM, per germline. This chain's CDR3 is CASSLQGDGYTF. CDR3 in DNA: TGTGCCAGCAGTTTGCAGGGGGATGGCTACACCTTC.

The chain joins TRBV27 to TRBJ2-7; 9 bases are a match to TRBD1. The J segment lost 3 bases and the V segment lost 3 bases, leaving 6 bases of the junction unmatched. Germline V CDR1 and CDR2: MNHEY, SMNVEV (reference sequence). CDR3 length: 15 amino acids. For the CDR3, the DNA is TGTGCCAGCAGTTTTCCGGGACAGGGAATCTACGAGCAGTACTTC. It codes for CASSFPGQGIYEQYF.

This chain connects TRBV7-7 to TRBJ2-1, with 8 bases aligning to TRBD2. This CDR3 has 17 residues. V shed 5 bases, J shed 7 bases, and the junction held 16 bases outside the gene matches. CDR1 and CDR2 from the germline V gene are SSHAT and FNYEAQ (reference sequence). CDR3: CASSRGPPSGRLNEQFF. Written as DNA, the CDR3 is TGTGCCAGCAGCCGAGGGCCCCCGAGCGGGAGATTAAATGAGCAGTTCTTC.

The V call is TRBV28, the J call TRBJ2-1; 11 bases are a match to TRBD1. Unmatched junction bases numbered 4, after V lost 1 base and J lost 11 bases. Germline V gene lookup returns CDR1 MDHEN and CDR2 SYDVKM. The CDR3 length is 14 residues. In DNA, the CDR3 is TGTGCCAGCAGTTTATTGGGGACAGGGGGACAGCAGTTCTTC. Translation: CASSLLGTGGQQFF.

The gene calls are TRBV6-5 and TRBJ2-5; TRBD1 matches at 7 bases. V lost 5 bases and J lost 6; bases outside the gene matches: 9. This CDR3 region has 14 residues. Germline loops: CDR1 MNHEY, CDR2 SVGAGI. As DNA, the CDR3 is TGTGCCAGCAGTATTACAGGGGAATCGCAGACCCAGTACTTC. Residues: CASSITGESQTQYF.

V usage is TRBV5-4 and J usage is TRBJ2-3; D gene ambiguous. The CDR3 sequence is 14 residues long. Trimming removed 0 bases from V and 2 bases from J, with 7 bases in between. Germline CDR1 and CDR2: SGHNT and YYREEE (reference sequence). The CDR3 sequence is CASSLDYTTDTQYF. The CDR3 DNA sequence: TGTGCCAGCAGCTTGGACTATACCACAGATACGCAGTATTTT.

The V gene is TRBV28, the J gene TRBJ1-5; no definite D call. This CDR3 spans 14 amino acids. With 7 bases removed from V and 0 bases from J, the gap between germline ends came to 10 bases. Germline lookup yields CDR1 MDHEN and CDR2 SYDVKM. The CDR3 protein is CASTVRPSNQPQHF. Here the CDR3 DNA reads TGTGCCAGCACCGTCAGGCCTAGCAATCAGCCCCAGCATTTT.